What follows describes a single T cell receptor (beta chain). Its antigen remains unknown. The source of the sample is a study of cytomegalovirus exposure and HLA in healthy donors. Findings and caveats of the study: Both high specificity and high sensitivity reportedly marked the classifier's diagnosis of cytomegalovirus status. Cytomegalovirus-associated status was assigned to some 180 TCR beta chains.

V lost 3 bases, J lost 4 bases, and 9 bases lay in between. Germline CDR1 is SNHLY and CDR2 is FYNNEI. This CDR3 contains 13 residues. Using immunoSEQ multiplex PCR, the repertoire was profiled, and TCRdb retains in-frame clones only, with some absent. Of some 77,000 clones in the sample, approximately 96% are singletons; the top ten hold roughly 1.4%. The sequence derives from a man aged 18-30 years in good health and CMV-seropositive. The sequencing sample was made of PBMCs. This chain links TRBV2 with TRBJ2-5, with D possibly being TRBD1 (5 bases). The CDR3 here is CASSDGAAETQYF. DNA of the CDR3: TGTGCCAGCAGTGATGGGGCAGCAGAGACCCAGTACTTC.